Presented here are 11 T cell receptor beta chains from one specimen sequenced in a study of T cell responses to AZD1222 COVID-19 vaccine. Only in-frame clones appear in the TCRdb table, and some are missing; sequencing was by immunoSEQ multiplex PCR. The repertoire holds roughly 190,000 clones, with more than 85% as singletons. The input for sequencing was peripheral blood, taken 28 days after the second AZD1222 dose. Source of these receptors: an adult who received the AZD1222 COVID-19 vaccine.

V is TRBV19 and J is TRBJ2-3; D may be TRBD2 (6 bases). The CDR3 spans 16 residues. Trimming took off 6 bases at V and 2 bases at J, with 18 bases between the two ends. Germline V gene data show CDR1 as LNHDA and CDR2 as SQIVND (reference sequence). The CDR3 nucleotides are TGTGCCAGTAGGGGCCCTTCCGTAGCGGACACAGATACGCAGTATTTT. Its translation is CASRGPSVADTDTQYF.

The genes are TRBV6-2 or TRBV6-3 and TRBJ2-1; D call uncertain. V lost 0 bases to trimming and J lost 6 bases, with 15 bases between them. Germline V gives CDR1 MNHEY, CDR2 SVGEGT. This CDR3 is 16 amino acids long. CDR3 nucleotides: TGTGCCAGCAGTTACTCGAGGTTAACGGTGATCAATGAGCAGTTCTTC. Translating it yields CASSYSRLTVINEQFF.

This rearrangement joins TRBV5-8 to TRBJ1-2, with D possibly TRBD1 on 5 matching bases. The germline V and J ends were trimmed by 0 bases and 8 bases, with 11 bases remaining between them. Germline CDR1 is SGHTS and CDR2 is YDEGEE. The CDR3 length is 13 residues. This CDR3 reads CASSLARGGGYTF. The CDR3 bases are TGTGCCAGCAGCTTGGCGAGGGGTGGAGGCTACACCTTC.

This clone was counted a single time. The chain employs TRBV6-1 and TRBJ2-7; 7 bases are a match to TRBD1. Trimming cost V 2 bases and J 6 bases; bases outside gene matches: 19. The germline V gene encodes CDR1 MNHNS and CDR2 SASEGT. The CDR3 is made up of 18 amino acids. The CDR3 DNA reads TGTGCCAGCAGTGAAAGGGAAGGGGGTGAACAGGGGAATGGCGAGCAGTACTTC. The encoded protein is CASSEREGGEQGNGEQYF.

The genes are TRBV5-1 and TRBJ2-7; 9 positions match TRBD2. V trimming: 5 bases; J trimming: 0 bases; junction bases outside the gene matches: 3. Per the germline V gene, CDR1 is SGHRS and CDR2 is YFSETQ. The CDR3 totals 14 residues. The DNA for the CDR3 is TGCGCCAGCAGGGTTAGCGGGAGCTCCTACGAGCAGTACTTC. Its protein is CASRVSGSSYEQYF.

V gene TRBV5-1 combines with J gene TRBJ1-4, with a tentative D call TRBD1 (5 bases). The CDR3 sequence is 14 residues long. V was shortened by 1 base and J by 8 bases, with 12 bases between the two germline ends. Germline assignment: CDR1 SGHRS and CDR2 YFSETQ. CDR3 amino acids: CASSLTGVNEKLFF. The CDR3, as DNA: TGCGCCAGCAGCTTGACGGGGGTGAACGAAAAACTGTTTTTT.

The chain couples TRBV15 to TRBJ2-5; 7 bases agree with TRBD1. There are 15 residues in the CDR3. V was clipped by 7 bases and J by 1 base; unmatched bases: 9. In germline, CDR1 is LNHNV, CDR2 YYDKDF (reference sequence). In DNA, the CDR3 is TGTGCCACCACTCCTGGGGGACAGCCCCAAGAGACCCAGTACTTC. This codes for CATTPGGQPQETQYF.

This chain joins TRBV6-1 and TRBJ2-2, with D perhaps TRBD2 (5 bases). The CDR3 is 15 residues long. Trimming took off 2 bases at V and 2 bases at J, with 9 bases between the two ends. Germline V gene sequence: CDR1 MNHNS, CDR2 SASEGT. The CDR3 DNA reads TGTGCCAGCAGTGAAAACAGACTAAACACCGGGGAGCTGTTTTTT. Amino acid sequence: CASSENRLNTGELFF.

V and J are TRBV9 and TRBJ2-7; D tentatively reads TRBD1 or TRBD2 (6 bases each). The CDR3 is made up of 14 amino acids. The ends were cut back, 3 bases at V and 3 bases at J, with 13 bases in the middle. Per the germline V gene, CDR1 is SGDLS and CDR2 is YYNGEE. CDR3 loop: CASSGKGGLYEQYF. The CDR3 DNA follows: TGTGCCAGCAGCGGGAAGGGGGGTCTCTACGAGCAGTACTTC.

V usage is TRBV7-2 and J usage is TRBJ2-7; D gene ambiguous. The CDR3 contains 10 residues. V lost 2 bases to trimming and J lost 6 bases, with 2 bases between them. Germline V gene lookup returns CDR1 SGHTA and CDR2 FQGNSA. The CDR3 DNA follows: TGTGCCAGCAGCTTAAGCGAGCAGTACTTC. This encodes CASSLSEQYF.

The V call is TRBV4-1, the J call TRBJ2-7; D may be TRBD1 or TRBD2 (5 bases each). Trimming cost V 1 base and J 5 bases, with 6 bases left between them. There are 12 residues in the CDR3. The germline V gene has CDR1 MGHRA and CDR2 YSYEKL. The CDR3 region is CASSQGGDEQYF. The CDR3 region has the DNA TGCGCCAGCAGCCAAGGAGGGGACGAGCAGTACTTC.